This T cell receptor (beta chain) was captured by sequencing in a study of PD-1 blockade in classical Hodgkin lymphoma. General study points: Healthy donors reportedly exceeded newly diagnosed patients in baseline TCR diversity. Repertoire differences have undefined causes, possibly disease activity or prior therapy. Newly diagnosed patients had diversity similar to the baseline diversity of complete responders.

This clone came up a few times. Its antigen is unknown. Each and every patient relapsed after autologous stem cell transplantation, and patients got differing brentuximab vedotin exposure. Patients reached a best response of complete response, partial response or progressive disease. The protocol was immunoSEQ multiplex PCR, while the TCRdb copy is restricted to in-frame clones and leaves out a portion. The sample gives about 42,000 clones, over 55% of which show up once; less than 4% is in the top ten. CDR3 size: 13 residues. In germline, CDR1 is GTSNPN, CDR2 SVGIG (reference sequence). V shed 2 bases and J shed 0 bases, with 7 bases lying between them.

This chain links TRBV30 with TRBJ1-1; no reliable D call. The source of this sequence is a human donor with classical Hodgkin lymphoma. Sequenced material: peripheral blood mononuclear cells (PBMCs), taken at baseline. In nucleotides, the CDR3 is TGTGCCTGGAGTTTGGGTGTGAACACTGAAGCTTTCTTT. This translates into CAWSLGVNTEAFF.